The sequence of this T cell receptor (beta chain) was determined in a study of CD8+CD57+ T cells in acquired aplastic anemia. In the study overall: Mean DNA quantity obtained from sorted CD4+ and CD8+ cells was 3 to 4 ug. About 10 million reads, on average, were obtained for CD4+ cells from healthy donors. Whole-study findings and limits: Patients and controls shared approximately 30 CD8+ CDR3 sequences.

Genomic DNA templated the TCR beta VDJ and CDR3 profiling. MiXCR was run by TCRdb on the reads, yielding one entry per CDR3 protein. The sample holds some 180,000 distinct CDR3 sequences; 45% to 50% are singletons and the top ten take approximately 2.9%. The CDR3 runs to 13 residues. The ends were cut back, 1 base at V and 10 bases at J, with 13 bases in the middle. CDR1 is SGHTA, CDR2 FQGNSA, per germline. Only a few counts were recorded for this clonotype. As yet, its antigen is unknown. This may be a read error, as it is one base from a much larger clone. This clonotype was sampled from a human donor in good health. Sequenced: sorted CD4+, CD8+, or CD8+CD57+ T cells (not recorded which) from PBMCs. The chain recombines TRBV7-2 with TRBJ1-1, with unresolved D. CDR3 coding DNA: TGTGCCAGCAGCTTAGGAGGGCGCCTAGGAGCTTTCTTT. It is translated as CASSLGGRLGAFF.